This paragraph reports one T cell receptor (beta chain). What it binds is not known. Every bit of the isolated RNA underwent reverse transcription, so sequencing read expressed TCRB transcripts. TCRdb's table, derived via immunoSEQ multiplex PCR, lists solely in-frame clones and lacks some. Here the sample spans under 850,000 clones, roughly 13% being singletons. This entry belongs to a study of beta chain features in type 1 diabetes. At the level of the study: Age, gender and cell yields were alike across patients and healthy donors.

The CDR3 is made up of 13 amino acids. The germline V gene has CDR1 GTSNPN and CDR2 SVGIG (reference sequence). The V end lost 0 bases, the J end lost 4 bases, and 10 bases lay between the germline ends. Study-level points and caveats: Among all four CD4+ subsets, Type 1 diabetes patients had TCRB CDR3s that were moderately but significantly shorter.

Sequenced: naive CD4+ T cells from blood. The source of this sequence is a man between 18 and 29 years old with type 1 diabetes. The genes are TRBV30 and TRBJ2-7; no firm D call. In nucleotides, the CDR3 is TGTGCCTGGAGTGTACGTCGGTGGTACGAGCAGTACTTC. Translation: CAWSVRRWYEQYF.